The rows below give T cell receptor beta chains drawn from one sample of a study of blood T cell repertoires in COVID-19. Using immunoSEQ multiplex PCR, the repertoire was profiled, and TCRdb retains in-frame clones only, with some absent. The data contain 360,000 or so clones, about 90% of them singletons. The sample was PBMCs or T cells enriched from blood (not recorded which). These receptors were obtained from a woman in her twenties or thirties who had been exposed to COVID-19. The CDR3 runs from the conserved cysteine through the conserved F or W. Fields, in order: CDR3 protein, CDR3 DNA, clone size, J gene, D gene, V gene. D genes are given only for firm matches. Rows give clone size only sometimes, using once, few, many, or a class for an expanded clone.

CASSIKREFYNEQFF	TGTGCCAGTAGTATTAAGCGGGAGTTTTACAATGAGCAGTTCTTC	-	TRBJ2-1	TRBD2	TRBV19
CASSPLAGASYNEQFF	TGTGCCAGCAGCCCCCTAGCGGGAGCTTCCTACAATGAGCAGTTCTTC	-	TRBJ2-1	TRBD2	TRBV14
CASSATGVSGANVLTF	TGTGCCAGCAGTGCGACAGGAGTCTCTGGGGCCAACGTCCTGACTTTC	-	TRBJ2-6	-	TRBV2
CASSFGIAGEQYF	TGTGCCAGCAGTTTCGGCATAGCGGGGGAGCAGTACTTC	-	TRBJ2-7	TRBD2	TRBV27
CAISDGLAATTDTQYF	TGTGCCATCAGTGACGGACTAGCGGCGACCACAGATACGCAGTATTTT	-	TRBJ2-3	TRBD2	TRBV10-3
CASSLGRGGQETQYF	TGTGCCAGCAGCTTGGGACGCGGGGGCCAAGAGACCCAGTACTTC	-	TRBJ2-5	TRBD2	TRBV5-8
CASSISGANWDEQFF	TGTGCCAGTAGTATAAGCGGGGCCAATTGGGATGAGCAGTTCTTC	-	TRBJ2-1	TRBD2	TRBV19
CSVEVRQGLTNEKLFF	TGCAGCGTTGAAGTCCGGCAGGGTCTCACTAATGAAAAACTGTTTTTT	-	TRBJ1-4	-	TRBV29-1
CASSDGPRTGNTGELFF	TGTGCCAGCAGCGATGGGCCTAGGACAGGGAACACCGGGGAGCTGTTTTTT	-	TRBJ2-2	TRBD1	TRBV2
CASSPPGSNEQFF	TGTGCCAGCTCACCGCCGGGTTCCAATGAGCAGTTCTTC	-	TRBJ2-1	-	TRBV18
CASGQAPSGGVF	TGTGCTAGTGGCCAAGCCCCGTCCGGGGGGGTATTC	-	TRBJ1-2	-	TRBV12-5
CASTGTGSDGELFF	TGTGCCAGCACCGGGACAGGGTCGGACGGGGAGCTGTTTTTT	-	TRBJ2-2	TRBD1	TRBV11-2
CASSSTGRGAYNEQFF	TGTGCCAGCAGCTCGACCGGGAGGGGGGCCTACAATGAGCAGTTCTTC	-	TRBJ2-1	TRBD2	TRBV7-3
CSGGNTGGLYEQYF	TGCAGCGGGGGGAACACAGGGGGCCTTTACGAGCAGTACTTC	-	TRBJ2-7	TRBD1	TRBV29-1
CASSRDRVFEAFF	TGTGCCAGCAGCCGCGACAGGGTATTTGAAGCTTTCTTT	-	TRBJ1-1	TRBD1	TRBV14
CASSWVTGSLTEAFF	TGCGCCAGCAGCTGGGTGACAGGTAGTTTGACTGAAGCTTTCTTT	once	TRBJ1-1	-	TRBV5-1
CASSPERQVHGYTF	TGTGCCAGCAGTCCCGAACGACAGGTCCATGGCTACACCTTC	few	TRBJ1-2	-	TRBV28